Below are 27 T cell receptor beta chains sequenced from a single sample in a study of Graves' ophthalmopathy and Graves' hyperthyroidism. Scientists amplified the TCR beta CDR3 regions from RNA transcripts. Scientists carried out first-round RT-PCR using HTBI primers and then a second-round multiplex PCR. Each CDR3 protein gets one entry after TCRdb re-called the multiplex PCR reads with MiXCR. Of roughly 400,000 distinct CDR3 sequences in the sample, approximately 15% were seen once. Material for sequencing was peripheral blood. These receptors all stem from a woman aged 18-30 years with stable Graves' hyperthyroidism.

The chain uses TRBV6-1 and TRBJ2-7; 9 bases are shared with TRBD2. V lost 6 bases to trimming and J lost 3 bases; unmatched junction nucleotides: 9. Per the germline V gene, CDR1 is MNHNS and CDR2 is SASEGT. This CDR3 comprises 15 residues. Here the CDR3 reads CASSGLTSGVYEQYF. CDR3 DNA sequence: TGTGCCAGCAGCGGGCTGACTAGCGGTGTCTACGAGCAGTACTTC.

The CDR3 region has the DNA TGCAGTGCTCGCCAAAATAGCGGGACGGGGCAGACCCAGTACTTC. This gives the protein CSARQNSGTGQTQYF. The V gene is TRBV20-1, the J gene TRBJ2-5; TRBD2 agrees at 8 bases. CDR1 and CDR2 (germline): DFQATT, SNEGSKA (reference sequence). The CDR3 is 15 residues long. The junction had 14 bases not matched to a gene; V was cut back by 5 bases and J by 6 bases.

This clonotype appeared many times. V usage is TRBV25-1 and J usage is TRBJ1-3; no firm D call. The CDR3 contains 17 residues. The germline V gene has CDR1 MGHDK and CDR2 SYGVNS. The V and J ends lost 4 bases and 0 bases respectively, with 16 bases between them. CDR3 protein: CASSGLSALNSGNTIYF. The CDR3 bases are TGTGCCAGCAGTGGCCTCAGCGCCCTTAACTCTGGAAACACCATATATTTT. The full variable domain, with the rest looked up from reference TRBV25-1 and TRBJ1-3, is EADIYQTPRYLVIGTGKKITLECSQTMGHDKMYWYQQDPGMELHLIHYSYGVNSTEKGDLSSESTVSRIRTEHFPLTLESARPSHTSQYLCASSGLSALNSGNTIYFGEGSWLTVV.

The CDR3 region is CASSFSASGGKTQYF. The CDR3 DNA is TGTGCCAGCAGCTTTAGTGCTAGCGGGGGGAAGACCCAGTACTTC. The chain uses TRBV7-9 and TRBJ2-5, with 11 nucleotides matching TRBD2. This CDR3 region has 15 residues. Germline-derived CDR1 and CDR2 are SEHNR and FQNEAQ (reference sequence). Trimming took 3 bases from V and 6 from J; bases not matched to a gene: 6. Supplemented by reference TRBV7-9 and TRBJ2-5, the full variable domain reads DTGVSQNPRHKITKRGQNVTFRCDPISEHNRLYWYRQTLGQGPEFLTYFQNEAQLEKSRLLSDRFSAERPKGSFSTLEIQRTEQGDSAMYLCASSFSASGGKTQYFGPGTRLLVL.

The V call is TRBV18, the J call TRBJ1-2; 7 nucleotides align to TRBD1. Germline trimming cut 2 bases from V and 7 bases from J; bases unmatched to any gene: 4. Per the germline V gene, CDR1 is KGHSH and CDR2 is LQKENI. The CDR3 extends over 13 amino acids. As DNA, the CDR3 is TGTGCCAGCTCACCAAAGACAGGGTCTGGCTACACCTTC. Protein: CASSPKTGSGYTF. Combining the CDR3 with reference TRBV18 and TRBJ1-2 gives the whole variable domain NAGVMQNPRHLVRRRGQEARLRCSPMKGHSHVYWYRQLPEEGLKFMVYLQKENIIDESGMPKERFSAEFPKEGPSILRIQQVVRGDSAAYFCASSPKTGSGYTFGSGTRLTVV.

There are many counts of this clonotype. The V gene is TRBV13, the J gene TRBJ1-1, with a tentative D call TRBD1 (6 bases). V was pared by 2 bases and J by 8 bases, with 15 bases between. The CDR3 has 14 amino acids. From germline, CDR1 is PRHDT and CDR2 FYEKMQ (reference sequence). CDR3: CASSLRGRTAEAFF. CDR3 nucleotide sequence: TGTGCCAGCAGCTTAAGAGGAAGGACAGCCGAAGCTTTCTTT.

The chain links TRBV25-1 to TRBJ2-7; maybe TRBD1 (7 bases). The germline V gene encodes CDR1 MGHDK and CDR2 SYGVNS. Trimming shortened V by 3 bases and J by 3 bases, and 21 bases separated the two germline ends. The CDR3 sequence is 17 residues long. CDR3 in amino acids: CASSDPDDREEDYEQYF. Here the CDR3 DNA reads TGTGCCAGCAGTGACCCCGACGACAGGGAGGAAGACTACGAGCAGTACTTC.

Ten or more counts support this clonotype. The chain joins TRBV12-3 or TRBV12-4 to TRBJ1-2, with TRBD1 identical over 7 bases. There are 13 residues in the CDR3. V gave up 6 bases and J gave up 1 base; unmatched junction bases: 2. CDR3 region: CASRRDSNYGYTF. The CDR3, as DNA: TGTGCCAGCAGAAGGGACAGTAACTATGGCTACACCTTC.

At least ten counts were recorded for this clonotype. J is TRBJ2-2 and V is TRBV12-3 or TRBV12-4; no reliable D call. This CDR3 region has 12 residues. Deletions cut 6 bases from V and 4 bases from J, with 6 bases between. The CDR3 DNA reads TGTGCCAGCAGCCAGACCACCGGGGAGCTGTTTTTT. Protein product: CASSQTTGELFF.

This clonotype was detected ten times or more. The V and J genes are TRBV9 and TRBJ1-1; D possibly corresponds to TRBD1 (6 bases). The V gene's germline CDR1 is SGDLS and CDR2 YYNGEE. The V end was cut by 1 base, the J end by 0 bases, with 10 bases between. This CDR3 spans 15 amino acids. The CDR3 is CASSVTGQMNTEAFF. The DNA for the CDR3 is TGTGCCAGCAGCGTAACAGGACAGATGAACACTGAAGCTTTCTTT.

This clonotype showed up many times. The rearrangement uses TRBV9 and TRBJ2-7; 8 bases fit TRBD2. The V segment lost 3 bases and the J segment 2 bases; nucleotides outside the gene matches: 4. CDR3 length: 14 amino acids. Germline-derived CDR1 and CDR2 are SGDLS and YYNGEE. The CDR3 loop is CASSALAAPYEQYF. The CDR3 nucleotides are TGTGCCAGCAGCGCACTAGCGGCCCCCTACGAGCAGTACTTC.

In its sample, this clonotype was seen a few times. The chain joins TRBV12-3 or TRBV12-4 to TRBJ2-7; D is possibly TRBD1 or TRBD2 (5 bases each). The CDR3 has 12 residues. The ends were cut back, 2 bases at V and 6 bases at J, with 8 bases in the middle. The CDR3 sequence is CASSLPGSEQYF. The CDR3 nucleotides are TGTGCCAGCAGTTTACCAGGGAGCGAGCAGTACTTC.

This clonotype was counted ten times or more. The chain links TRBV27 to TRBJ1-6; 8 positions agree with TRBD1. V shed 3 bases, J shed 8 bases, and the junction held 6 bases outside the gene matches. The CDR3 extends over 15 amino acids. Germline CDR1 and CDR2: MNHEY and SMNVEV (reference sequence). The CDR3 DNA sequence: TGTGCCAGCAGTTTCTTGGACAGGGAATATTCACCCCTCCACTTT. This codes for CASSFLDREYSPLHF.

CDR3 in amino acids: CASSGTGTVSYEQYF. CDR3 bases: TGTGCCAGCAGTGGGACCGGGACGGTCTCCTACGAGCAGTACTTC. The V call is TRBV12-3 or TRBV12-4, the J call TRBJ2-7; D possibly uses TRBD1 or TRBD2 (5 bases each). The CDR3 contains 15 residues. The germline V and J ends were trimmed by 5 bases and 0 bases, with 14 bases remaining between them.

This clonotype was counted ten times or more. The rearrangement links TRBV24-1 to TRBJ2-7; 7 positions match TRBD1. Germline assignment: CDR1 KGHDR and CDR2 SFDVKD. The CDR3 is made up of 15 amino acids. V lost 3 bases and J lost 1; bases outside the gene matches: 5. The CDR3 coding sequence is TGTGCCACCAGTGATGCCCGGGACAGTTCCTACGAGCAGTACTTC. Encoded protein: CATSDARDSSYEQYF.

This clonotype was recorded at least ten times. J is TRBJ1-5 and V is TRBV19; no clear D. The V and J ends lost 5 bases and 4 bases respectively, with 9 bases between them. Per the germline V gene, CDR1 is LNHDA and CDR2 is SQIVND (reference sequence). This CDR3 spans 13 amino acids. For the CDR3, the DNA is TGTGCCAGTAGTGGGTCCCAGAATCAGCCCCAGCATTTT. Protein: CASSGSQNQPQHF.

This clonotype came up many times. The CDR3 reads CASSPDSYSGNTIYF. The CDR3 DNA sequence: TGTGCCAGCAGCCCGGACAGTTACTCTGGAAACACCATATATTTT. The genes are TRBV7-2 and TRBJ1-3, with D possibly matching TRBD1 (6 bases). V lost 5 bases and J lost 0, with 11 bases in between. Germline CDR1 reads SGHTA; CDR2 reads FQGNSA. The CDR3 has 15 amino acids.

In this sample, this clonotype turned up many times. The rearrangement joins TRBV12-3 or TRBV12-4 to TRBJ1-1; D is perhaps TRBD1 (6 bases). V lost 9 bases and J lost 0, with 17 bases in between. The CDR3 runs to 15 residues. The CDR3 DNA follows: TGTGCCAGTAGAGGGTCGGGGGGCTTGAACACTGAAGCTTTCTTT. Its protein product is CASRGSGGLNTEAFF.

This sequence joins TRBV29-1 and TRBJ2-2, with D perhaps TRBD2 (5 bases). The CDR3 is 14 amino acids. The germline V and J ends were trimmed by 5 bases and 6 bases, with 16 bases remaining between them. From germline, CDR1 is SQVTM and CDR2 ANQGSEA. CDR3 DNA: TGCAGCGTTCGGGATCCCTCTAGTCCCGGGGAGCTGTTTTTT. This translates into CSVRDPSSPGELFF.

In its sample, this clonotype was seen many times. The V call is TRBV10-3, the J call TRBJ2-7; 7 positions match TRBD2. CDR3 length: 14 amino acids. The germline CDR1 and CDR2 sequences are ENHRY and SYGVKD. Unmatched junction bases numbered 11, after V lost 7 bases and J lost 5 bases. In nucleotides, the CDR3 is TGTGCCATCACCACGGGCGGGGGAGGGGACGAGCAGTACTTC. Translated: CAITTGGGGDEQYF.

The chain couples TRBV5-4 to TRBJ1-5; weak D call: TRBD1 (6 bases). Trimming removed 0 bases at V and 7 bases at J, with 20 bases between. The germline CDR1 and CDR2 sequences are SGHNT and YYREEE (reference sequence). The CDR3 totals 17 residues. CDR3 amino acids: CASSLVGSGGAGQPQHF. CDR3 DNA sequence: TGTGCCAGCAGCTTGGTGGGTTCGGGGGGCGCGGGACAGCCCCAGCATTTT. Full variable domain (remainder filled in from reference TRBV5-4 and TRBJ1-5): ETGVTQSPTHLIKTRGQQVTLRCSSQSGHNTVSWYQQALGQGPQFIFQYYREEENGRGNFPPRFSGLQFPNYSSELNVNALELDDSALYLCASSLVGSGGAGQPQHFGDGTRLSIL.

This clonotype was counted at least ten times. The CDR3 region is CASRPGHRNSPLHF. The CDR3 region has the DNA TGTGCCAGCAGACCGGGACATCGTAATTCACCCCTCCACTTT. The gene calls are TRBV12-3 or TRBV12-4 and TRBJ1-6, with a tentative D call TRBD1 (6 bases). Trimming stripped 6 bases from V and 6 bases from J, with 12 bases between. This CDR3 has 14 residues.

The rearrangement links TRBV10-3 to TRBJ2-7; TRBD1 agrees at 7 bases. Germline V gene lookup returns CDR1 ENHRY and CDR2 SYGVKD. J was trimmed by 3 bases and V by 8 bases; bases with no gene match: 7. The CDR3 has 13 amino acids. This CDR3 is CAIGSGTVYEQYF. The CDR3 DNA reads as TGTGCCATCGGATCTGGGACAGTCTACGAGCAGTACTTC.

The J gene is TRBJ2-5, the V gene TRBV11-2; possible D gene TRBD1, 5 bases. CDR3 length equals 15 residues. Trimming cost V 1 base and J 6 bases, with 15 bases left between them. The germline CDR1 and CDR2 sequences are SGHAT and FQNNGV. Here the CDR3 reads CASSLGYGREKTQYF. The CDR3 region has the DNA TGTGCCAGCAGCTTAGGATACGGCAGGGAAAAGACCCAGTACTTC.

This clonotype was counted at least ten times. This chain uses TRBV2 with TRBJ1-6; D unclear. CDR3 length: 14 amino acids. CDR1 and CDR2 (germline): SNHLY, FYNNEI. The V end was cut by 3 bases, the J end by 7 bases, with 10 bases between. The CDR3 is CASSDGVGNSPLHF. For the CDR3, the DNA is TGTGCCAGCAGTGACGGGGTAGGGAATTCACCCCTCCACTTT.

This clonotype occurred a few times. This could be a read error, since a much larger clone is one nucleotide away. V gene TRBV11-2 combines with J gene TRBJ1-1; no firm D call. This CDR3 contains 13 residues. The germline gives CDR1 SGHAT, CDR2 FQNNGV. In DNA form, the CDR3 reads TGTGCCAGCAGCTTAGACTTGAACACTGAAGCTTGCTTT. This sequence encodes CASSLDLNTEACF.

This sequence joins TRBV29-1 and TRBJ2-2; 13 bases map to TRBD2. CDR1 SQVTM and CDR2 ANQGSEA come from the germline V gene. This CDR3 is built from 16 residues. The ends lost 6 bases at V and 7 bases at J; junction bases unmatched: 11. The CDR3 spells CSVLLRLAGGGGELFF. The CDR3 region has the DNA TGCAGCGTACTCCTCAGACTAGCGGGGGGAGGCGGGGAGCTGTTTTTT.